This is a list of T cell receptor beta chains from one sample in a study of OX40 agonist ivuxolimab in advanced cancers. TCRdb keeps only in-frame clones here, not all; method: immunoSEQ multiplex PCR. The sample holds about 89,000 clones; about nine tenths are singletons and the top ten take about 0.7%. Sequencing was performed on CD4+ or CD8+ T cells sorted from blood, taken in a trial of the OX40 agonist ivuxolimab. The source of these receptors is an adult with an advanced solid tumor such as melanoma, head and neck, liver or kidney cancer. CDR3s include the opening cysteine and the closing phenylalanine or tryptophan. Fields, in order: CDR3 length, D gene, V gene, clone size, J gene, CDR3 DNA, CDR3 protein. A D gene is named only where the DNA matches it firmly. The size of a clone is reported for some rows only, either as once, few or many, or as a class for expanded clones.

16	TRBD2	TRBV5-5	.	TRBJ2-1	TGTGCCAGCAGCTTGACTTTAGGACTAGGCTACAATGAGCAGTTCTTC	CASSLTLGLGYNEQFF
20	TRBD1	TRBV5-1	few	TRBJ2-3	TGCGCCAGCAGCTTGGGGGCCGGGACAGGGTTATCTCTGGACGCAGATACGCAGTATTTT	CASSLGAGTGLSLDADTQYF
15	TRBD1	TRBV2	.	TRBJ1-6	TGTGCCAGCAGCTACAGGGGAGAGAGGAATTCACCCCTCCACTTT	CASSYRGERNSPLHF
15	TRBD1	TRBV5-5	.	TRBJ2-7	TGTGCCAGCAGCCCGGGACAGGCCCCTACCTACGAGCAGTACTTC	CASSPGQAPTYEQYF
14	TRBD2	TRBV28	.	TRBJ2-5	TGTGCCAGCAGTCCCGGGACTAGCGCGGAGACCCAGTACTTC	CASSPGTSAETQYF
16	.	TRBV18	.	TRBJ2-7	TGTGCCAGCTCACCACAGGGACGGCCGCTTACCTACGAGCAGTACTTC	CASSPQGRPLTYEQYF
14	TRBD1	TRBV18	.	TRBJ1-2	TGTGCCAGCGACGGGACAGGGAATAGCTATGGCTACACCTTC	CASDGTGNSYGYTF
13	.	TRBV7-2	.	TRBJ2-1	TGTGCCAGCAGCCCGGGTATACCCAATGAGCAGTTCTTC	CASSPGIPNEQFF
15	.	TRBV5-1	.	TRBJ2-1	TGCGCCAGCAGCTTAACGGGGATCTCCTACAATGAGCAGTTCTTC	CASSLTGISYNEQFF
16	TRBD2	TRBV6-5	.	TRBJ2-1	TGTGCCAGCAGTTACTCGCCAGCGGGGGGCTACAATGAGCAGTTCTTC	CASSYSPAGGYNEQFF
15	TRBD1	TRBV30	.	TRBJ2-7	TGTGCCTGGAGTCTCCCGGGACAGGGTAAATACGAGCAGTACTTC	CAWSLPGQGKYEQYF
16	TRBD1	TRBV5-1	.	TRBJ1-1	TGCGCCAGCAGCTCTCAAGGACAGGGGGTCGACACTGAAGCTTTCTTT	CASSSQGQGVDTEAFF
14	.	TRBV11-2	.	TRBJ2-3	TGTGCCAGCAGCTTAACAGACGGGACAGATACGCAGTATTTT	CASSLTDGTDTQYF
15	TRBD1	TRBV27	.	TRBJ2-2	TGTGCCAGCAGGCCGTGGACAGGGCTAACCGGGGAGCTGTTTTTT	CASRPWTGLTGELFF
12	.	TRBV6-6	.	TRBJ1-1	TGTGCCAGCAGCAGAGACGGGACTGAAGCTTTCTTT	CASSRDGTEAFF
12	TRBD1	TRBV6-4	.	TRBJ1-1	TGTGCCAGCAGGGGGACAGCGGCTGAAGCTTTCTTT	CASRGTAAEAFF
14	TRBD1	TRBV10-3	once	TRBJ1-5	TGTGCCATCAGTGAGCGACAAGGGGGCGAGCCCCAGCATTTT	CAISERQGGEPQHF
15	.	TRBV7-9	.	TRBJ1-3	TGTGCCAGCAGCCCTACAGGGAGCTCTGGAAACACCATATATTTT	CASSPTGSSGNTIYF
15	TRBD2	TRBV7-9	.	TRBJ2-1	TGTGCCAGCAGCCTTTTTAGCGGGAGCTCTAATGAGCAGTTCTTC	CASSLFSGSSNEQFF
16	.	TRBV28	.	TRBJ2-2	TGTGCCTCCCTGACAGTGGGCGGGGGCTCCCCCGGGGAGCTGTTTTTT	CASLTVGGGSPGELFF
13	TRBD1	TRBV4-2	.	TRBJ2-1	TGTGCCAGCAGCGATACTAGGGGGCAGGGGCAGTTCTTC	CASSDTRGQGQFF
15	.	TRBV18	.	TRBJ1-3	TGTGCCAGCTCACCGACGGCCAACTCTGGAAACACCATATATTTT	CASSPTANSGNTIYF
16	TRBD1	TRBV27	.	TRBJ2-2	TGTGCCAGCAGTTTAGTCGGACAGGGTCGGACCGGGGAGCTGTTTTTT	CASSLVGQGRTGELFF
16	.	TRBV7-2	.	TRBJ2-5	TGTGCCAGCAGCCAACAGTCCCCAGGCACAGGAGAGACCCAGTACTTC	CASSQQSPGTGETQYF
15	.	TRBV6-5	.	TRBJ1-6	TGTGCCAGCAGCCTGACAGATCTGGGGAATTCACCCCTCCACTTT	CASSLTDLGNSPLHF
17	TRBD1	TRBV5-1	.	TRBJ1-3	TGCGCCAGCAGCATTACCGGGACAGGAAAATTAGGAAACACCATATATTTT	CASSITGTGKLGNTIYF
15	TRBD2	TRBV18	once	TRBJ2-1	TGTGCCAGCTCACCAGGGCTAGCGGAGACTAATGAGCAGTTCTTC	CASSPGLAETNEQFF
14	.	TRBV5-1	.	TRBJ1-1	TGCGCCAGCAGCTTGCAGGGGCAAGACACTGAAGCTTTCTTT	CASSLQGQDTEAFF
14	.	TRBV21-1	few	TRBJ1-6	TGTGCCAGCAGCCTACAGGATTATAATTCACCCCTCCACTTT	CASSLQDYNSPLHF
13	.	TRBV13	.	TRBJ2-5	TGTGCCAGCAGCTTATGGGGAGAAGAGACCCAGTACTTC	CASSLWGEETQYF
14	.	TRBV5-4	.	TRBJ2-7	TGTGCCAGCAGCTTGGAAATCGGACCTTACGAGCAGTACTTC	CASSLEIGPYEQYF
15	.	TRBV19	.	TRBJ2-7	TGTGCCAGTAGTATTCAGTGGGGACAACCCTACGAGCAGTACTTC	CASSIQWGQPYEQYF
13	TRBD1	TRBV28	.	TRBJ1-2	TGTGCCAGCAATCCAGGGGGCCTCTATGGCTACACCTTC	CASNPGGLYGYTF
14	.	TRBV6-5	.	TRBJ1-1	TGTGCCAGCAGTTACCGACACCAGAACACTGAAGCTTTCTTT	CASSYRHQNTEAFF
11	.	TRBV20-1	once	TRBJ2-5	TGCAGTCAACACGTCCTAGAGACCCAGTACTTC	CSQHVLETQYF
15	.	TRBV18	.	TRBJ2-1	TGTGCCAGCTCACCTATACCTCAGCCCAACAATGAGCAGTTCTTC	CASSPIPQPNNEQFF
16	TRBD1	TRBV5-4	.	TRBJ1-2	TGTGCCAGCATCCCTGGGACAGGGTCCTCGATCACCGGCTACACCTTC	CASIPGTGSSITGYTF
12	.	TRBV28	.	TRBJ1-1	TGTGCCAGCTATTTTTCTGGGACTGAAGCTTTCTTT	CASYFSGTEAFF
17	.	TRBV5-1	.	TRBJ1-2	TGCGCCAGCAGCTTGGAAGTTACAGCCTTGAGCGATTATGGCTACACCTTC	CASSLEVTALSDYGYTF
15	TRBD1	TRBV7-6	.	TRBJ2-7	TGTGCCAGCAGCTTAGCCGGGACAGGGTCCTACGAGCAGTACTTC	CASSLAGTGSYEQYF
13	.	TRBV28	.	TRBJ1-1	TGTGCCAGCAGTGGAGGCGTCGGGACTGAAGCTTTCTTT	CASSGGVGTEAFF